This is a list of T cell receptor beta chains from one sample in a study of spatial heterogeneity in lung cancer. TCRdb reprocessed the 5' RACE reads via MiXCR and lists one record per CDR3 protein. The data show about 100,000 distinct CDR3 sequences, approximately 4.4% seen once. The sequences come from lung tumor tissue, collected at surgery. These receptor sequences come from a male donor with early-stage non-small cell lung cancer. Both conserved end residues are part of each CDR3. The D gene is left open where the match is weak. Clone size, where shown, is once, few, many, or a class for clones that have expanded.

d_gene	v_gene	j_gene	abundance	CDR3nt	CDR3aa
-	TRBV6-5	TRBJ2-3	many	TGTGCCAGCAGTTCCTCACCCACCCCCACAGATACGCAGTATTTT	CASSSSPTPTDTQYF
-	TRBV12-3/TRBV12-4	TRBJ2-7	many	TGTGCCAGCAGTGTCTCAGGGGACCTCTCCTACGAGCAGTACTTC	CASSVSGDLSYEQYF
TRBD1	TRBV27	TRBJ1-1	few	TGTGCCATTACCCCGACAGGGCCTGAAGCTTTCTTT	CAITPTGPEAFF
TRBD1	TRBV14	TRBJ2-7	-	TGTGCCAGCAGCCAAGTTTCGGGACAGGGGTCGTACGAGCAGTACTTC	CASSQVSGQGSYEQYF
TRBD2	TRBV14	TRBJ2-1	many	TGTGCCAGCAGCGACACCTGGGCCCTAGCGGGAATAACCGGTGAGCAGTTCTTC	CASSDTWALAGITGEQFF
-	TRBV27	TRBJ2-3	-	TGTGCCAGCAGTTTTAGTCGGGAAAGCACAGATACGCAGTATTTT	CASSFSRESTDTQYF
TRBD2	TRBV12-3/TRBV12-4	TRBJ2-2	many	TGTGCCAGCAGTTGGATTAGCGGGAGGACCGGGGAGCTGTTTTTT	CASSWISGRTGELFF
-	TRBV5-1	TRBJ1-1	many	TGCGCCAGCAGCTTGCCCGGCACTGAAGCTTTCTTT	CASSLPGTEAFF
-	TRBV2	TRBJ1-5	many	TGTGCCAGCAGTGCTGGGCCGGGGGGTCAGCCCCAGCATTTT	CASSAGPGGQPQHF
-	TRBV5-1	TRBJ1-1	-	TGCGCCAGCAGCTTCCTGGGGGGCACGACTGAAGCTTTCTTT	CASSFLGGTTEAFF
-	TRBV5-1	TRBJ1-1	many	TGCGCCAGCAGCCCTTTATCCGACACTGAAGCTTTCTTT	CASSPLSDTEAFF
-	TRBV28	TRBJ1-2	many	TGTGCCAGCAGTTTATTGTCTGGGACTAACTATGGCTACACCTTC	CASSLLSGTNYGYTF
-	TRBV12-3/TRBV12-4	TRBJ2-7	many	TGTGCCAGCAGTAACCTTAGGGGCTCCAACTTATACGAGCAGTACTTC	CASSNLRGSNLYEQYF
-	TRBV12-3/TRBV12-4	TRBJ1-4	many	TGTGCCAGCAGTCGGGCCGGATTAAATGAAAAACTGTTTTTT	CASSRAGLNEKLFF
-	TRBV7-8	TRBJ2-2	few	TGTGCCAGCGCAGTTAGCCCGGGGGACACCGGGGAGCTGTTTTTT	CASAVSPGDTGELFF
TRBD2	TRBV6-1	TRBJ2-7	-	TGTGCCAGCAGTGCCCCCCGACTAGCGGGAGTCTACGAGCAGTACTTC	CASSAPRLAGVYEQYF
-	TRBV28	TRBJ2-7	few	TGTGCCAGCACCGAGACAGAGGGGGAGCAGTACTTC	CASTETEGEQYF
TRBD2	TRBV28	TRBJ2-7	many	TGTGCCACCAACCGGCGCGGGAGGGTTTACGAGCAGTACTTC	CATNRRGRVYEQYF
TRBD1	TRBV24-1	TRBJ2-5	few	TGTGCCACCAGCCCGGGACAGGGCCAAGAGACCCAGTACTTC	CATSPGQGQETQYF
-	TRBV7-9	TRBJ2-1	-	TGTGCCAGCAGTGAAGGGACCAAATCCTACAATGAGCAGTTCTTC	CASSEGTKSYNEQFF
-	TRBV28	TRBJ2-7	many	TGTGCCAGCACCCCATTCTGGGTCGGGGAAAACTACGAGCAGTACTTC	CASTPFWVGENYEQYF
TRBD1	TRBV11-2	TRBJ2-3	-	TGTGCCAGCAGCTTCCCGGGGACAGAGCAGTATTTT	CASSFPGTEQYF
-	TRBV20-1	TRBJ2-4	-	TGCAGTGCTAGAGATTTGGCTGGGGGAGACATTCAGTACTTC	CSARDLAGGDIQYF
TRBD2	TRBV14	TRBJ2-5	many	TGTGCCAGCAGCCAAGATCTTTCGGTTAGGGGAGGGGAGACCCAGTACTTC	CASSQDLSVRGGETQYF
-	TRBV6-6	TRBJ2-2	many	TGTGCCAGCAGTTTTATAGCGTCGAACACCGGGGAGCTGTTTTTT	CASSFIASNTGELFF
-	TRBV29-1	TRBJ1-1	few	TGCAGCGTTTCCGACAACACTGAAGCTTTCTTT	CSVSDNTEAFF
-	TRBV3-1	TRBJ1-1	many	TGTGCCAGCAGCCACCTGGTCAACACTGAAGCTTTCTTT	CASSHLVNTEAFF
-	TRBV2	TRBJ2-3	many	TGTGCCAGCACCCCATTTCAGGTGACAGATACGCAGTATTTT	CASTPFQVTDTQYF
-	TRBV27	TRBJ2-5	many	TGTGCCAGCAGTTTTAGCAACTATGCCCAAGAGACCCAGTACTTC	CASSFSNYAQETQYF
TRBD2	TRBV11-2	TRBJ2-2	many	TGTGCCAGCAGCAGTAGCGGGATTGGAGGGGAGCTGTTTTTT	CASSSSGIGGELFF
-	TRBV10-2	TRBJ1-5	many	TGCGCCAGCAGTGAGTCCTCGGGTAGCAATCAGCCCCAGCATTTT	CASSESSGSNQPQHF
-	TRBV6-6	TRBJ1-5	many	TGTGCCAGCACCGGTTCCGTTCAGCCCCAGCATTTT	CASTGSVQPQHF
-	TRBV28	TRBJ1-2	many	TGTGCCAGCAGTGAGGGGGACGCCCTTTATGGCTACACCTTC	CASSEGDALYGYTF
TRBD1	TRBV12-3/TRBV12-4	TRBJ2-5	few	TGTGCCAGCAGGCTCAGGGGTTCGACAGGGGGCTTGGAGACCCAGTACTTC	CASRLRGSTGGLETQYF
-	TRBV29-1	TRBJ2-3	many	TGCAGCGTTAGAAGAGGGACAGATACGCAGTATTTT	CSVRRGTDTQYF
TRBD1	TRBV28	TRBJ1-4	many	TGTGCCAGCAGCTTACAGGGGACCCGATTAAAACTGTTTTTT	CASSLQGTRLKLFF
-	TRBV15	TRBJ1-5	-	TGTGCCACCAGCAGAGATGTCCATCAGCCCCAGCATTTT	CATSRDVHQPQHF
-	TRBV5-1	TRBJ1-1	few	TGCGCCAGCAGCTTGGGTAAGCCGCCCGTCACTGAAGCTTTCTTT	CASSLGKPPVTEAFF
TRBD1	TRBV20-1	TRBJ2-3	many	TGCAGTGCTGAAGACAGGGAAAGCACAGATACGCAGTATTTT	CSAEDRESTDTQYF
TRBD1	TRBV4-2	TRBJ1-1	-	TGTGCCAGCAGCCAAGGAATACGGACAGGGGGTCTTACTGAAGCTTTCTTT	CASSQGIRTGGLTEAFF
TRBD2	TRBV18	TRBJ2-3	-	TGTGCCAGCTCACACTTTGAATTAGCGGGAGGAGATACGCAGTATTTT	CASSHFELAGGDTQYF
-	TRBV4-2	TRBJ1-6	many	TGTGCCAGCAGCCAGACGGGGAGCTCCTATAATTCACCCCTCCACTTT	CASSQTGSSYNSPLHF
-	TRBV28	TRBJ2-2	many	TGTGCCAGCACCCTGAACACCGGGGAGCTGTTTTTT	CASTLNTGELFF
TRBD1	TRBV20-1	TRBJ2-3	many	TGCAGTGCTACACACAGGGGGGAAGTTGCAGATACGCAGTATTTT	CSATHRGEVADTQYF
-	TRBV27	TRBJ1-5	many	TGTGCCAGCAGTACCTTCCCGCCCCAGGGCAATCAGCCCCAGCATTTT	CASSTFPPQGNQPQHF
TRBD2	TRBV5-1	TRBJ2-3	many	TGCGCCAGCGGTACTAGCGGGAGCACAGATACGCAGTATTTT	CASGTSGSTDTQYF
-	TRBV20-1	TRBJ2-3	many	TGCAGTGCTAGGGGACCAACGGGAACTGAAGATACGCAGTATTTT	CSARGPTGTEDTQYF
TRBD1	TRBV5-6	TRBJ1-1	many	TGTGCCAGCAGCCCCCGGACAGGGACTGAAGCTTTCTTT	CASSPRTGTEAFF
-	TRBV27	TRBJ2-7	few	TGTGCCAGCAGTGCCTGGGGGGGCAGCTACGAGCAGTACTTC	CASSAWGGSYEQYF
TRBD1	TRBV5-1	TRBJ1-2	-	TGCGCCAGCAGCCCGGGGTGGGACAGGTCTTACCTCTATGGCTACACCTTC	CASSPGWDRSYLYGYTF
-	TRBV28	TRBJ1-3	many	TGTGCCAGTATGAGGAATACTGGAAACACCATATATTTT	CASMRNTGNTIYF
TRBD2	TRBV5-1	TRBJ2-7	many	TGCGCCAGCAGCTCCTTGGACTTCCCCGGACTAGCGGGAGGTCCCTACGAGCAGTACTTC	CASSSLDFPGLAGGPYEQYF
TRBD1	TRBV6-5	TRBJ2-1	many	TGTGCCAGCAGTTACTTTCCAGGGGGATACAATGAGCAGTTCTTC	CASSYFPGGYNEQFF